The 29 T cell receptor beta chains presented below share a single source sample, sequenced in a study of T-cell memory formation after mild COVID-19. MiXCR, run by TCRdb on the 5' RACE reads, gives a single entry per CDR3 protein. The sample consists of about 57,000 distinct CDR3 sequences, 12% of them appearing once. Sequenced input: PBMCs or a T cell subset sorted from them (not recorded which). The source of these receptors is a man between 18 and 35 years old who had mild COVID-19 (a few samples of this study predate the infection). Cell type and time point are not known.

The rearrangement uses TRBV7-2 and TRBJ2-3; 11 nucleotides match TRBD2. CDR3 size: 16 residues. CDR1 is SGHTA and CDR2 is FQGNSA in the germline V gene. Trimming cost V 4 bases and J 4 bases; bases outside gene matches: 7. The CDR3 region has the DNA TGTGCCAGCAGCTGGTACCTAGCGGGGGGTGCAGATACGCAGTATTTT. Translation: CASSWYLAGGADTQYF. Together with reference TRBV7-2 and TRBJ2-3, the CDR3 gives the full variable domain: GAGVSQSPSNKVTEKGKDVELRCDPISGHTALYWYRQSLGQGLEFLIYFQGNSAPDKSGLPSDRFSAERTGGSVSTLTIQRTQQEDSAVYLCASSWYLAGGADTQYFGPGTRLTVL.

This clonotype was seen many times. This chain links TRBV6-5 with TRBJ1-6, with D perhaps matching TRBD1 (5 bases). Looked up from germline, CDR1 is MNHEY and CDR2 is SVGAGI. The CDR3 totals 15 residues. The V gene lost 5 bases and the J gene lost 10 bases, with 18 bases spanning the gap. DNA for the CDR3: TGTGCCAGCAGTCGCGGGGGGACGGGTGGATCACCCCTCCACTTT. It is translated as CASSRGGTGGSPLHF.

This clonotype showed up just a few times. This rearrangement joins TRBV6-5 to TRBJ2-6, with D maybe TRBD1 (7 bases). CDR3 size: 17 residues. CDR1 MNHEY and CDR2 SVGAGI come from the germline V gene. Trimming took 5 bases from V and 0 from J, leaving 14 bases between them. The CDR3 DNA is TGTGCCAGCAGTGACCGACAGGGAGGCTCTGGGGCCAACGTCCTGACTTTC. As protein: CASSDRQGGSGANVLTF.

This clonotype was counted only a few times. The chain joins TRBV5-1 to TRBJ2-2; 8 nucleotides match TRBD2. V lost 4 bases and J lost 7; bases outside the gene matches: 12. This CDR3 contains 16 residues. Germline V lookup: CDR1 SGHRS, CDR2 YFSETQ. The CDR3 DNA is TGCGCCAGCAGCGACCCCGGGGGGGCCATTAGCGGGGAGCTGTTTTTT. It translates to CASSDPGGAISGELFF.

In its sample, this clonotype was seen a few times. The CDR3 region has the DNA TGTGCCAGCAGCTTTAGAGGAAACTACAATGAGCAGTTCTTC. Translation gives CASSFRGNYNEQFF. This chain links TRBV11-1 with TRBJ2-1, with D unclear. V lost 3 bases and J 3 bases, leaving 9 bases between the germline ends. CDR1 is SGHAT and CDR2 is FQDESV in the germline V gene (reference sequence). This CDR3 comprises 14 residues.

This clonotype was picked up many times. This chain connects TRBV12-3 or TRBV12-4 to TRBJ2-3; D call uncertain. V was clipped by 3 bases and J by 4 bases, with 5 bases between them. This CDR3 contains 12 residues. CDR3 nucleotides: TGTGCCAGCAGTTTGTGGGCAGATACGCAGTATTTT. This sequence encodes CASSLWADTQYF.

The chain uses TRBV6-5 and TRBJ1-2; D is undetermined. From germline, CDR1 is MNHEY and CDR2 SVGAGI. The CDR3 spans 14 residues. The ends were cut back, 5 bases at V and 5 bases at J, with 15 bases in the middle. The chain's CDR3 is CASSNAGRWYGYTF. The CDR3 DNA sequence: TGTGCCAGCAGTAATGCCGGGAGGTGGTATGGCTACACCTTC.

This clonotype showed up just a few times. This chain uses TRBV6-5 with TRBJ2-5, with 8 positions matching TRBD1. Trimming removed 2 bases from V and 5 bases from J; junction bases left unmatched: 7. CDR1 is MNHEY and CDR2 is SVGAGI in the germline V gene. The CDR3 sequence is 15 residues long. The CDR3 nucleotides are TGTGCCAGCAGTTACGGGACAGGAGGAGTGGAGACCCAGTACTTC. Translation: CASSYGTGGVETQYF.

This clonotype appeared a few times. The J gene is TRBJ2-6, the V gene TRBV20-1; 7 bases are a match to TRBD2. The J segment lost 7 bases and the V segment lost 3 bases, leaving 9 bases of the junction unmatched. The length of the CDR3 is 15 residues. The V gene's germline CDR1 is DFQATT and CDR2 SNEGSKA (reference sequence). In nucleotides, the CDR3 is TGCAGTGCTAGGAGCGGGGTCGAGAATGCCAACGTCCTGACTTTC. Residues: CSARSGVENANVLTF.

The chain has TRBV6-2 or TRBV6-3 and TRBJ2-2, with TRBD1 matching over 7 bases. Losses at the gene ends were 6 bases for V and 3 bases for J; bases not matched to a gene: 4. Germline-derived CDR1 and CDR2 are MNHEY and SVGEGT. This CDR3 region has 14 residues. CDR3 bases: TGTGCCAGCAGAGGGCAGGGGGACACCGGGGAGCTGTTTTTT. Its protein is CASRGQGDTGELFF.

This clonotype appeared a few times. The chain employs TRBV11-2 and TRBJ2-2, with D perhaps matching TRBD2 (5 bases). CDR3 length equals 14 residues. Trimming pared 5 bases from V and 6 bases from J, leaving 13 bases between. The V gene's germline CDR1 is SGHAT and CDR2 FQNNGV. CDR3 region: CASSPLEVAGELFF. The DNA for the CDR3 is TGTGCCAGCAGCCCGCTGGAGGTCGCCGGGGAGCTGTTTTTT.

This clonotype was seen at least ten times. The chain combines TRBV4-3 with TRBJ2-1; D is undetermined. Deletions cut 0 bases from V and 7 bases from J, with 10 bases between. The CDR3 is 14 amino acids. CDR1 and CDR2 from the germline V gene are LGHNA and YSLEER. CDR3 region: CASSQDIRVNEQFF. In DNA, the CDR3 is TGCGCCAGCAGCCAAGATATAAGGGTAAATGAGCAGTTCTTC.

This chain uses TRBV14 with TRBJ1-6; 9 bases line up with TRBD1. This CDR3 is built from 16 residues. The V and J ends lost 6 bases and 5 bases, in that order; junction bases with no gene match: 8. The germline gives CDR1 SGHDN, CDR2 FVKESK. CDR3 amino acids: CASRQQGANHNSPLHF. CDR3 DNA: TGTGCCAGCAGGCAACAGGGGGCCAACCATAATTCACCCCTCCACTTT. Using reference TRBV14 and TRBJ1-6 for the parts outside the CDR3, the full variable domain is EAGVTQFPSHSVIEKGQTVTLRCDPISGHDNLYWYRRVMGKEIKFLLHFVKESKQDESGMPNNRFLAERTGGTYSTLKVQPAELEDSGVYFCASRQQGANHNSPLHFGNGTRLTVT.

This clonotype has only a few counts. This chain links TRBV29-1 with TRBJ1-4, with D tentatively TRBD1 (6 bases). Germline V lookup: CDR1 SQVTM, CDR2 ANQGSEA. V lost 2 bases and J 5 bases, leaving 9 bases between the germline ends. The CDR3 sequence is 13 residues long. The CDR3 DNA reads as TGCAGCGTTGAACCCAGGGGAAATGAAAAACTGTTTTTT. This gives the protein CSVEPRGNEKLFF. The variable domain in full, completed from reference TRBV29-1 and TRBJ1-4, reads SAVISQKPSRDICQRGTSLTIQCQVDSQVTMMFWYRQQPGQSLTLIATANQGSEATYESGFVIDKFPISRPNLTFSTLTVSNMSPEDSSIYLCSVEPRGNEKLFFGSGTQLSVL.

This clonotype has more than one count but fewer than ten. J is TRBJ2-7 and V is TRBV4-2; 7 bases line up with TRBD1. CDR1 LGHNA and CDR2 YNFKEQ come from the germline V gene. J lost 0 bases, V lost 0 bases, and 8 bases had no gene match. The CDR3 has 17 residues. The CDR3 here is CASSQDPGGRSSYEQYF. CDR3 nucleotides: TGTGCCAGCAGCCAAGATCCAGGGGGACGTAGCTCCTACGAGCAGTACTTC.

This clonotype was recorded at least ten times. The germline gene is not matched at one end of the junction; a read error may be the cause. This chain uses TRBV20-1 with TRBJ2-7, with TRBD2 matching over 9 bases. The germline V gene encodes CDR1 DFQATT and CDR2 SNEGSKA (reference sequence). The CDR3 is 14 residues long. The DNA for the CDR3 is TGCAGTGCGAGAGCCGGGACTAGCTTATACGAGCAGTACTTC. Translated, it gives CSARAGTSLYEQYF.

The rearrangement joins TRBV7-8 to TRBJ2-3, with 11 bases fitting TRBD2. The V segment lost 0 bases and the J segment 2 bases; nucleotides outside the gene matches: 10. Germline V gene data show CDR1 as SGHVS and CDR2 as FQNEAQ. There are 19 residues in the CDR3. CDR3 sequence reads: CASSLAPAVLAGDTDTQYF. The CDR3 DNA sequence: TGTGCCAGCAGCTTAGCCCCGGCGGTACTAGCGGGGGACACAGATACGCAGTATTTT. Full variable domain (remainder filled in from reference TRBV7-8 and TRBJ2-3): GAGVSQSPRYKVAKRGQDVALRCDPISGHVSLFWYQQALGQGPEFLTYFQNEAQLDKSGLPSDRFFAERPEGSVSTLKIQRTQQEDSAVYLCASSLAPAVLAGDTDTQYFGPGTRLTVL.

This clonotype was detected only a few times. The chain has TRBV7-2 and TRBJ1-5; no reliable D call. Germline assignment: CDR1 SGHTA and CDR2 FQGNSA. CDR3 length: 13 residues. V shed 2 bases and J shed 7 bases, with 9 bases lying between them. The CDR3 bases are TGTGCCAGCAGCTTACAAGTCGGGCAGCCCCAGCATTTT. This sequence encodes CASSLQVGQPQHF.

This rearrangement joins TRBV6-5 to TRBJ2-2; TRBD1 is a possible D gene (5 bases). Germline V gene data show CDR1 as MNHEY and CDR2 as SVGAGI. This CDR3 contains 11 residues. V dropped 2 bases and J dropped 13 bases, with 8 bases sitting between them. CDR3 in DNA: TGTGCCAGCAGTTACGGTCAGGGGCTGTTTTTT. This codes for CASSYGQGLFF.

This chain uses TRBV20-1 with TRBJ2-1; 9 nucleotides match TRBD1. CDR3 length: 14 residues. Germline assignment: CDR1 DFQATT and CDR2 SNEGSKA (reference sequence). V trimming: 6 bases; J trimming: 3 bases; junction bases outside the gene matches: 6. The CDR3 here is CSADLTGGYNEQFF. Written as DNA, the CDR3 is TGCAGTGCAGATTTGACAGGGGGCTACAATGAGCAGTTCTTC.

This clonotype has more than one count but fewer than ten. The chain couples TRBV6-1 to TRBJ2-7, with a tentative D call TRBD1 (6 bases). The V gene lost 6 bases and the J gene lost 0 bases, with 6 bases spanning the gap. The CDR3 has 12 amino acids. From germline, CDR1 is MNHNS and CDR2 SASEGT. This CDR3 reads CASRDSSYEQYV. The CDR3 nucleotides are TGTGCCAGCAGGGACAGCTCCTACGAGCAGTACGTC.

DNA of the CDR3: TGTGCCAGCAGCCAAACTGTGACAGGGTGGGGTCAGCCCCAGCATTTT. This gives the protein CASSQTVTGWGQPQHF. The chain links TRBV7-8 to TRBJ1-5; 7 bases agree with TRBD1. The CDR3 consists of 16 residues. Germline loops: CDR1 SGHVS, CDR2 FQNEAQ. The ends lost 5 bases at V and 6 bases at J; junction bases unmatched: 13. Drawing the rest from reference TRBV7-8 and TRBJ1-5, the complete variable domain is GAGVSQSPRYKVAKRGQDVALRCDPISGHVSLFWYQQALGQGPEFLTYFQNEAQLDKSGLPSDRFFAERPEGSVSTLKIQRTQQEDSAVYLCASSQTVTGWGQPQHFGDGTRLSIL.

This clonotype was observed a few times. The chain links TRBV7-3 to TRBJ1-5; 7 positions agree with TRBD1. Trimming at V came to 4 bases and at J to 6 bases, leaving 6 bases not matched to a gene. The CDR3 length is 14 residues. Germline V CDR1 and CDR2: SGHTA, FQGTGA. The CDR3, as DNA: TGTGCCAGCAGCTCCAGACAGGGTCGTCAGCCCCAGCATTTT. It is translated as CASSSRQGRQPQHF.

This clonotype was recorded at least ten times. The rearrangement uses TRBV2 and TRBJ2-7, with D perhaps matching TRBD1 (5 bases). From germline, CDR1 is SNHLY and CDR2 FYNNEI. The CDR3 is 16 residues long. The V end was cut by 3 bases, the J end by 4 bases, with 19 bases between. The CDR3 region has the DNA TGTGCCAGCAGTGAGGGGCTGAATAACTTCGTTTACGAGCAGTACGTC. Translated: CASSEGLNNFVYEQYV.

This clonotype was recorded at least ten times. The rearrangement joins TRBV20-1 to TRBJ2-5, with 7 bases that match TRBD2. CDR3 length equals 11 residues. Germline V gene lookup returns CDR1 DFQATT and CDR2 SNEGSKA (reference sequence). Losses at the gene ends were 5 bases for V and 10 bases for J; bases not matched to a gene: 7. The CDR3 nucleotides are TGCAGTGCTGCCGGGACTACAGACCAGTACTTC. Translating it yields CSAAGTTDQYF.

This clonotype has just a few counts. At one boundary the junction diverges from the germline segment, which might be a read error. CDR3 DNA sequence: TGTGCCAGCAGTCACTCCGGGGGAGGCCCACCAGATACGCAGTATTTT. It specifies CASSHSGGGPPDTQYF. V is TRBV6-5 and J is TRBJ2-3; a possible D gene is TRBD2 (6 bases). This CDR3 is built from 16 residues. The germline gives CDR1 MNHEY, CDR2 SVGAGI.

This clonotype was seen a handful of times. The chain uses TRBV3-1 and TRBJ1-1; 8 bases are a match to TRBD1. Trimming removed 2 bases from V and 5 bases from J; junction bases left unmatched: 4. The CDR3 totals 14 residues. Per germline, CDR1 LGHDT and CDR2 YNNKEL (reference sequence). The CDR3 coding sequence is TGTGCCAGCAGCCAAACAGGGGGAGGGACTGAAGCTTTCTTT. Its protein is CASSQTGGGTEAFF.

The rearrangement joins TRBV20-1 to TRBJ2-1; D remains unclear. The CDR3 is 12 residues long. In germline, CDR1 is DFQATT, CDR2 SNEGSKA (reference sequence). Trimming shortened V by 3 bases and J by 8 bases, and 11 bases separated the two germline ends. As DNA, the CDR3 is TGCAGTGCTAGCCCGTTATGGGATGAGCAGTTCTTC. It encodes CSASPLWDEQFF.

There are many counts of this clonotype. The CDR3 sequence: CASSYQAGLAKNIQYF. The CDR3 DNA follows: TGTGCCAGCAGTTACCAGGCGGGGCTAGCCAAAAACATTCAGTACTTC. The V call is TRBV6-5, the J call TRBJ2-4; a weak D match, TRBD2 (6 bases). The V end lost 2 bases, the J end lost 0 bases, and 11 bases lay between the germline ends. The CDR3 contains 16 residues. Germline V lookup: CDR1 MNHEY, CDR2 SVGAGI.